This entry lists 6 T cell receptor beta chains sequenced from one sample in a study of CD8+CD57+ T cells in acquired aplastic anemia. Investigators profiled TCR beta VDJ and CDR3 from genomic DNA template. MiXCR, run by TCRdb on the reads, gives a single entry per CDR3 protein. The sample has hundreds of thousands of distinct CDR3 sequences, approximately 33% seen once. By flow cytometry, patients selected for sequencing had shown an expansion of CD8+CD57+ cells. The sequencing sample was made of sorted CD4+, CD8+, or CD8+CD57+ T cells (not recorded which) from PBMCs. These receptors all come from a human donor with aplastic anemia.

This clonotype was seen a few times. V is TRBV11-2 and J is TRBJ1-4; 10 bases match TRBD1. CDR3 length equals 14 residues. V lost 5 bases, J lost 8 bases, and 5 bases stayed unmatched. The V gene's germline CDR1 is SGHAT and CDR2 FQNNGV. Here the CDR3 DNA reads TGTGCCAGCAGCGCCGACAGGGGGCTAGAAAAACTGTTTTTT. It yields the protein CASSADRGLEKLFF.

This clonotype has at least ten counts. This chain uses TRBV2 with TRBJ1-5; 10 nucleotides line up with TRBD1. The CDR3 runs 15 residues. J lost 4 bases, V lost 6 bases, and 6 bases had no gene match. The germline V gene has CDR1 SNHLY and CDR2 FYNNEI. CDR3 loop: CASRETGGANQPQHF. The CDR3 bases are TGTGCCAGCAGAGAGACAGGGGGCGCGAATCAGCCCCAGCATTTT.

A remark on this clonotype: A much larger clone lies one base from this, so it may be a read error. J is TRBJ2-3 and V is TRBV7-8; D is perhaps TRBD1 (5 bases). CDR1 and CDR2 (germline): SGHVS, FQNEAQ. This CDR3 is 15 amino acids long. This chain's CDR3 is CASSLGPGPTDAQYF. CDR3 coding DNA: TGTGCCAGCAGCTTGGGTCCAGGGCCCACAGATGCGCAGTATTTT.

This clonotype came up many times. The chain's CDR3 is CASSEDWTGVEKLFF. The CDR3 bases are TGTGCCAGCAGTGAAGACTGGACAGGGGTTGAAAAACTGTTTTTT. The chain uses TRBV2 and TRBJ1-4; 9 bases line up with TRBD1. Unmatched junction bases numbered 4, after V lost 1 base and J lost 7 bases. Per germline, CDR1 SNHLY and CDR2 FYNNEI. The CDR3 spans 15 residues.

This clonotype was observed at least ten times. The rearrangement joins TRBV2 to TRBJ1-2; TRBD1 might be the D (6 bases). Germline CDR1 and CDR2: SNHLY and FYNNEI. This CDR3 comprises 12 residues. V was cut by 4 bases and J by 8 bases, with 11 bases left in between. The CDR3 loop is CASSGGREGYTF. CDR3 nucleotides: TGTGCCAGCAGTGGGGGGCGAGAGGGCTACACCTTC. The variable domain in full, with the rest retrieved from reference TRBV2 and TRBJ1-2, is EPEVTQTPSHQVTQMGQEVILRCVPISNHLYFYWYRQILGQKVEFLVSFYNNEISEKSEIFDDQFSVERPDGSNFTLKIRSTKLEDSAMYFCASSGGREGYTFGSGTRLTVV.

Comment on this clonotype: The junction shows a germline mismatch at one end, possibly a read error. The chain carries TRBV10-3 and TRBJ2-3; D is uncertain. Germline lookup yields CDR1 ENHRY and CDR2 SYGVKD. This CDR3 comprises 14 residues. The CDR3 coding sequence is TGTGCCACCAGTGATAATGGGGAAGCAGATACGCAGTATTTT. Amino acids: CATSDNGEADTQYF.